This is a list of T cell receptor beta chains from one sample in a study of blood T cell repertoires in COVID-19. Profiling relied on immunoSEQ multiplex PCR, and the TCRdb table lists in-frame clones only, not all of them. This sample yields about 300,000 clones, of which about 87% are seen a single time; over 6% belongs to the top ten. Material for sequencing was peripheral blood. All receptors come from a woman aged 25-40 years who had recovered from COVID-19. The CDR3 runs from the conserved cysteine through the conserved F or W.

V gene	J gene	CDR3 protein
TRBV9	TRBJ2-5	CASSDSMYQETQYF
TRBV28	TRBJ1-1	CASNSGTGLVNTEAFF
TRBV3-1/TRBV3-2	TRBJ1-3	CASSQGSGSSGNTIYF
TRBV6-5	TRBJ1-4	CASSPHSEEKLFF
TRBV28	TRBJ2-1	CASRPTSGGAYNEQFF
TRBV6-1	TRBJ2-3	CASSVAGASDTQYF
TRBV18	TRBJ1-1	CASSPFTGDGTEAFF
TRBV6-5	TRBJ1-2	CASSYNVVGGRGYTF
TRBV14	TRBJ1-3	CASSQDREGGGGNTIYF
TRBV4-1	TRBJ2-7	CASSRGQLSSYEQYF
TRBV3-1/TRBV3-2	TRBJ2-2	CASKLDLNTGELFF
TRBV7-9	TRBJ2-7	CASSLGSMGGSRGEQYF
TRBV15	TRBJ2-7	CATSRVSGGTYEQYF
TRBV2	TRBJ1-3	CASSARTGKTGNTIYF
TRBV5-1	TRBJ2-2	CASSLAPGFTGELFF
TRBV6-5	TRBJ2-2	CASSSGTGELFF
TRBV28	TRBJ1-5	CASSSGQGGQPQHF
TRBV5-6	TRBJ1-1	CASSFRHRVDAEAFF
TRBV5-4	TRBJ2-2	CASRSPGQGFAGELFF
TRBV9	TRBJ2-1	CASSVAINLGTYNEQFF
TRBV5-5	TRBJ2-2	CASSLGQGTTGELFF
TRBV6-5	TRBJ1-4	CASSYSIARRGEKLFF
TRBV5-1	TRBJ1-1	CASSPARGDTEAFF
TRBV9	TRBJ2-1	CASSASGRGYEQFF
TRBV18	TRBJ1-1	CASSPVAGTDTEAFF
TRBV4-2	TRBJ2-7	CASSPLVQGYEQYF
TRBV13	TRBJ2-5	CASSSPQGRRETQYF
TRBV18	TRBJ2-5	CASSRSRTGAQETQYF
TRBV3-1/TRBV3-2	TRBJ2-7	CASSQESDSYEQYF
TRBV28	TRBJ1-4	CASSAQGAREKLFF
TRBV5-5	TRBJ1-1	CASSLWTGITEAFF
TRBV27	TRBJ2-5	CANQGAQGTQYF
TRBV7-2	TRBJ2-3	CASSLVFGGGATQYF
TRBV28	TRBJ1-4	CASSLSPQVTEKLFF
TRBV13	TRBJ2-4	CASSLRQVIAKNIQYF
TRBV11-2	TRBJ1-2	CASSLVAVGDRVF
TRBV19	TRBJ1-1	CASSIQGMDTEAFF
TRBV6-5	TRBJ1-1	CASDRLGAFF
TRBV2	TRBJ1-2	CASRTGYGYTF
TRBV19	TRBJ2-2	CASSMVAGGSGELFF
TRBV6-5	TRBJ1-1	CASGDRVENTEAFF
TRBV29-1	TRBJ2-3	CSVDVSSDTQYF
TRBV5-6	TRBJ2-1	CASSGTGNNEQFF